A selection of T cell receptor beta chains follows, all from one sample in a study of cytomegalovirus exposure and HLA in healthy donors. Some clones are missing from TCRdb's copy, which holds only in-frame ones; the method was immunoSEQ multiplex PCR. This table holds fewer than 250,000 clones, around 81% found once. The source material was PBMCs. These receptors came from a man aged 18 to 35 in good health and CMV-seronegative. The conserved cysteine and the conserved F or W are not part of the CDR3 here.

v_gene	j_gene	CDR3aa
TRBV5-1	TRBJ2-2	ASSWTANTGELF
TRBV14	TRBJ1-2	ASSQDLQANYGYT
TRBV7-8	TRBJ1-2	ASSLRGRGGYGYT
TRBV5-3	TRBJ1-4	ARSFIRAFNEKLF
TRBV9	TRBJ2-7	ASSANSGRGNYEQY
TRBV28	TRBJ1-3	ASSSHLGTGGLNSGNTIY
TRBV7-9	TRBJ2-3	SSSFRADTQY
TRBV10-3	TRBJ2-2	AISESAGLAGVTGELF
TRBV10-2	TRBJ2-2	ASSRDTGELF
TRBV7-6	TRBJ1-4	ASSLGSGVLEKLF
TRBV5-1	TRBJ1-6	ASSFGGTGSPLH
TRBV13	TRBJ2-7	ASSSRRSGYEQY
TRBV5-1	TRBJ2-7	ASSLWGGGQGPSEQY
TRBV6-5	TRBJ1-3	ASSTGQVLGNTIY
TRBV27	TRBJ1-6	ASPGNSPLH
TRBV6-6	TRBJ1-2	ASSPTSPSGYT
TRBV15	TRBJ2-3	ATSRSPGSDTQY
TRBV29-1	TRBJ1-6	SVADRRNSPLH
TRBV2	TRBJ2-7	ASRGGLAGNYEQY
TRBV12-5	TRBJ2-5	ASGLGVGDQETQY
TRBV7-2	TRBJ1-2	ASSLGRQGAIRYGYT
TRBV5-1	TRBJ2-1	ASSLGVDREQF
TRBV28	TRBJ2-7	ASRRRQGAFHEQY
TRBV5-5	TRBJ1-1	ASSLAFDTEAF
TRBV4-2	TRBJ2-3	ASSQGGRVFSDTQY
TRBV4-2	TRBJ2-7	ASSQDLAGAFSYEQY
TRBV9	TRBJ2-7	ASTGTPGPTSYEQY
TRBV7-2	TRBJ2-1	ASSFTPGGKQLEQF
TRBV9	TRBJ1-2	ASSVGTGDGYT
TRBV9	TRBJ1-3	ASSDRVSSGNTIY
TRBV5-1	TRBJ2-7	ASSVGQGARGEQY
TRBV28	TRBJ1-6	ASSSGTGLTSPLH
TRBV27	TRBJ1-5	ASSIIGGGGQPQH
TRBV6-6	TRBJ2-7	ASSSIKAGALYEQY
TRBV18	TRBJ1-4	ASSPDRSSEKLF
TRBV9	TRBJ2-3	ASAFDGAADTQY
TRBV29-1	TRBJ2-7	SVENRGREQY
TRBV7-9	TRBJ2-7	ASSSPGGRNEQY
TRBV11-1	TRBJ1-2	ASSSYRELGYGYT
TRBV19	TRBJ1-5	ASSIGRVTNQPQH
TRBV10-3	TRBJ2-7	AISEGGATSYEQY
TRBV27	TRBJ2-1	ASSLLDRVNEQF
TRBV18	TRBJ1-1	ASTRMGQGITEAF
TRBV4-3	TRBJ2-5	ASSQDGPGPRETQY
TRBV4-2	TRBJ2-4	ASRPGTGGEGKNIQY
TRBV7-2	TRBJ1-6	ASSPGSNLANSPLH
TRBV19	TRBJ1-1	ASSGDRAYTEAF
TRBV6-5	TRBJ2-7	ASGKAGGPYEQY
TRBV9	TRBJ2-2	ASSVRDSDTGELF